This TCR beta chain comes out of a study of blood T cells in healthy people across ages. This clonotype was found a few times. The CDR3 spans 16 residues. Alongside a J-beta primer mix, a sample-barcoded 5' primer served in a second PCR lasting about 6 to 12 cycles. TCRdb re-derived calls from the 5' RACE reads in MiXCR, one entry per CDR3 protein. The table has about 1.4 million distinct CDR3 sequences, 59% seen once. The receptor's source is a man between 18 and 29 years old in good health. The sequenced sample consisted of blood. The J gene is TRBJ2-7, the V gene TRBV21-1; the listed D gene, TRBD2, was not tested against the DNA. TRBV21-1 is assigned pseudogene status. Here the CDR3 reads CASSSVTASRSYEQYF. The CDR3, as DNA: TGTGCCAGCAGCTCCGTGACGGCTAGCCGAAGCTACGAGCAGTACTTC.